This T cell receptor (beta chain) appears in the sequencing data of a study of shared clonotypes between healthy human individuals. For this clone: The antigen is not known. A clone one base away is much larger, so this may be a read error.

Germline V gene data show CDR1 as MNHNY and CDR2 as SVGAGI (reference sequence). Trimming stripped 5 bases from V and 1 base from J, with 8 bases between. The CDR3 length is 13 residues. Study-wide results and limits: Donor scarcity curtailed the genetic and exposure-history diversity represented herein. It was only blood that was sampled, and tissue repertoires likely differ.

The assay was immunoSEQ multiplex PCR, and TCRdb's table has in-frame clones only and misses some. The repertoire holds fewer than 650,000 clones, with over 65% as singletons. The specimen was PBMCs. This receptor was obtained from a woman aged 35 to 49 in good health. Some clones in this sample may be carry-over from other donors' samples. V and J are TRBV6-6 and TRBJ1-1, with D unclear. DNA of the CDR3: TGTGCCAGCAGTCCGGGTGAGAACACTGAAGCTTTCTTT. Protein: CASSPGENTEAFF.